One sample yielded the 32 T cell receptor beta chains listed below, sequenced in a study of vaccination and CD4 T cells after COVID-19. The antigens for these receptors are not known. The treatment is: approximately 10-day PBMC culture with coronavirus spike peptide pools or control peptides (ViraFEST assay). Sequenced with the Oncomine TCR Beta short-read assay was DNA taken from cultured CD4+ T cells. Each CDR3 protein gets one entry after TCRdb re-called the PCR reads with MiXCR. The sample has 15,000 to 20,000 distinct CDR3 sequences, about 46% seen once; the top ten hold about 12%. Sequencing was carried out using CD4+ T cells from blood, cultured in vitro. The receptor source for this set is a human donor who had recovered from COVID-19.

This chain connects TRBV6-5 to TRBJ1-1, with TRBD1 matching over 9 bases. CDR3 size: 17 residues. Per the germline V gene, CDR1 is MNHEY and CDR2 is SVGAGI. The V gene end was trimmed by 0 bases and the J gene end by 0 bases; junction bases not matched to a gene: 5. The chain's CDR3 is CASSYSGTGTMNTEAFF. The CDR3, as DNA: TGTGCCAGCAGTTACTCGGGGACAGGGACCATGAACACTGAAGCTTTCTTT.

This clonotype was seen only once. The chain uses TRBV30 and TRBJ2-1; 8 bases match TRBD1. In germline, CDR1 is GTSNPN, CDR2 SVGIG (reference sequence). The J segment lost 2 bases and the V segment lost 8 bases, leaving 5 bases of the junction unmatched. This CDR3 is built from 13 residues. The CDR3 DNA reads TGTGCCGCCAAGGACAGGGCCTACAATGAGCAGTTCTTC. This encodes CAAKDRAYNEQFF. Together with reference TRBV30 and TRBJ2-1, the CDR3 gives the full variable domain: SQTIHQWPATLVQPVGSPLSLECTVEGTSNPNLYWYRQAAGRGLQLLFYSVGIGQISSEVPQNLSASRPQDRQFILSSKKLLLSDSGFYLCAAKDRAYNEQFFGPGTRLTVL.

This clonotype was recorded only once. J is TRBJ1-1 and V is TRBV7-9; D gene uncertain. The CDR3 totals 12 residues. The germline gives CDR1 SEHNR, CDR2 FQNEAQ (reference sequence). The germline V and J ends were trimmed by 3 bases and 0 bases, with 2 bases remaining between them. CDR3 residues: CASSFVNTEAFF. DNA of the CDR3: TGTGCCAGCAGCTTTGTGAACACTGAAGCTTTCTTT.

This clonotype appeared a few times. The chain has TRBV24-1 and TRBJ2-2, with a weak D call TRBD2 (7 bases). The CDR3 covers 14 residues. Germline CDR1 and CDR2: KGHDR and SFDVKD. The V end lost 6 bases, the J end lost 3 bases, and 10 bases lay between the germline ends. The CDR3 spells CATSRGAYTGELFF. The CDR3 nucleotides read TGTGCCACCAGTCGGGGGGCGTACACCGGGGAGCTGTTTTTT.

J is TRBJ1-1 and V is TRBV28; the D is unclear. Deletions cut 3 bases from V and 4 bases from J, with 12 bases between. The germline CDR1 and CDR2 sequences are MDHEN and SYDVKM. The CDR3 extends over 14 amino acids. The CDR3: CASSLPGDGTEAFF. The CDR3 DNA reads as TGTGCCAGCAGTTTGCCCGGGGATGGCACTGAAGCTTTCTTT.

In nucleotides, the CDR3 is TGTGCCAGCCGGGGGCTCCGCACAGATACGCAGTATTTT. This translates into CASRGLRTDTQYF. V is TRBV11-2 and J is TRBJ2-3, with D possibly being TRBD1 or TRBD2 (6 bases each). V was trimmed by 8 bases and J by 1 base, leaving 10 bases between them. This CDR3 is built from 13 residues. Germline V gene data show CDR1 as SGHAT and CDR2 as FQNNGV.

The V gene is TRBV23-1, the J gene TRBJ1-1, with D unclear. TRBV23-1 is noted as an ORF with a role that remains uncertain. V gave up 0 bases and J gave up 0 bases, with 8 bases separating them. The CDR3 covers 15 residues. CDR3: CASSQSARVNTEAFF. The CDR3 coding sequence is TGCGCCAGCAGTCAATCGGCCCGTGTGAACACTGAAGCTTTCTTT.

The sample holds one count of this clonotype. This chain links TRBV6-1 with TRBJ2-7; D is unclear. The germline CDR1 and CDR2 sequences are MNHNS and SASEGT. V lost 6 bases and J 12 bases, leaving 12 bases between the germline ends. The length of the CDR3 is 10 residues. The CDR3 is CASRQVIWYF. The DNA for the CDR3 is TGTGCCAGCAGGCAGGTGATTTGGTACTTC.

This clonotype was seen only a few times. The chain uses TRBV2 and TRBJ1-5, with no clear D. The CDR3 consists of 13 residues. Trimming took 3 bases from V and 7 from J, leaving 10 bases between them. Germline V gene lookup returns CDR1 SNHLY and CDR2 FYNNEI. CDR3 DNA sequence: TGTGCCAGCAGTGAGGGTTTAGAACAGCCCCAGCATTTT. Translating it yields CASSEGLEQPQHF.

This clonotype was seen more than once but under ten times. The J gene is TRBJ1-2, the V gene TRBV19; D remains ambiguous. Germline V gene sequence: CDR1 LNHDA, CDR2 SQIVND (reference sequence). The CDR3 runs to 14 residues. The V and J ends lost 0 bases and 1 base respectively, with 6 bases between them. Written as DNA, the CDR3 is TGTGCCAGTAGTATAGACAGGCTTAACTATGGCTACACCTTC. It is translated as CASSIDRLNYGYTF.

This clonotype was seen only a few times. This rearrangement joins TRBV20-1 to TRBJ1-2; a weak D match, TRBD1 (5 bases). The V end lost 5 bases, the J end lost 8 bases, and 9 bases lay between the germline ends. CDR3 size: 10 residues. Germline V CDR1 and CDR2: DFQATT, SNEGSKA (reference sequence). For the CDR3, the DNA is TGCAGTGCTCTAAGGGACGGCTACACCTTC. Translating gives CSALRDGYTF.

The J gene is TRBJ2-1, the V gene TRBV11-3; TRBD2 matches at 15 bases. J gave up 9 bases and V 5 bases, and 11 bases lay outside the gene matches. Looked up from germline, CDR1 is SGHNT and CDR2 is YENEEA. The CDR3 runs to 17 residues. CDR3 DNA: TGTGCCAGCAGCCCTGGGACTAGCGGGGGGCATCGCCTTGAGCAGTTCTTC. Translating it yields CASSPGTSGGHRLEQFF.

CDR3 in DNA: TGTGCCAGCCGACACCCAGGGCGCTCCTACAATGAGCAGTTCTTC. It yields the protein CASRHPGRSYNEQFF. V and J are TRBV6-2 or TRBV6-3 and TRBJ2-1; weak D call: TRBD1 (5 bases). The germline V and J ends were trimmed by 8 bases and 0 bases, with 14 bases remaining between them. The CDR3 extends over 15 amino acids. The germline V gene encodes CDR1 MNHEY and CDR2 SVGEGT.

CDR3 DNA sequence: TGTGCCAGCAGTTTATCCGGCAGTTTTTCCTACGAGCAGTACTTC. This gives the protein CASSLSGSFSYEQYF. The chain employs TRBV27 and TRBJ2-1, with D hard to call. The J call may be wrong; the DNA end is better matched by TRBJ2-7. The CDR3 covers 15 residues. Germline CDR1 MNHEY, CDR2 SMNVEV (reference sequence).

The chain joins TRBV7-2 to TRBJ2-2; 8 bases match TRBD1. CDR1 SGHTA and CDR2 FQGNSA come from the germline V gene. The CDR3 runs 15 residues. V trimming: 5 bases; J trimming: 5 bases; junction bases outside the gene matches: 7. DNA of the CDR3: TGTGCCAGCAGCCTATGGACAGGGCGTACCGGGGAGCTGTTTTTT. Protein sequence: CASSLWTGRTGELFF.

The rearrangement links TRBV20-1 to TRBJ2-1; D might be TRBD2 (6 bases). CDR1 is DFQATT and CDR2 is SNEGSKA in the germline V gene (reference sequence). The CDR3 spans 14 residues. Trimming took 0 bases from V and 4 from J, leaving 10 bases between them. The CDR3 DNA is TGCAGTGCTAGAGACCTCCGGGGGTACAATGAGCAGTTCTTC. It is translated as CSARDLRGYNEQFF.

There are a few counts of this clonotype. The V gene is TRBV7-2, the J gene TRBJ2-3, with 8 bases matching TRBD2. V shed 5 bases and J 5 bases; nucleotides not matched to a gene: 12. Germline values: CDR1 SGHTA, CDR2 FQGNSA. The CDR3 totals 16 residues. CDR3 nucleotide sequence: TGTGCCAGCAGCCTGGGGGGCAGCGGGAGTAGAGATACGCAGTATTTT. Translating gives CASSLGGSGSRDTQYF.

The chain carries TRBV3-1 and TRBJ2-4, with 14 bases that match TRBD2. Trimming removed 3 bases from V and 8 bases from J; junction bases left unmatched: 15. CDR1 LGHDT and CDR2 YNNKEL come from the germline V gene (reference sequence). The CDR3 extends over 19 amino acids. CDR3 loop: CASSHSRGTSGSWKDIQYF. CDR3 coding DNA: TGTGCCAGCAGCCACTCACGGGGGACTAGCGGGAGTTGGAAGGACATTCAGTACTTC.

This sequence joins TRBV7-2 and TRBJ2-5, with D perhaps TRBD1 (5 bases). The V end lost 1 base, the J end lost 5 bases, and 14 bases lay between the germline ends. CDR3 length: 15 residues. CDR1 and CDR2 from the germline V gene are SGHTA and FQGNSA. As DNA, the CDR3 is TGTGCCAGCAGCTTAGTTGACAGCCCTGGGGAGACCCAGTACTTC. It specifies CASSLVDSPGETQYF.

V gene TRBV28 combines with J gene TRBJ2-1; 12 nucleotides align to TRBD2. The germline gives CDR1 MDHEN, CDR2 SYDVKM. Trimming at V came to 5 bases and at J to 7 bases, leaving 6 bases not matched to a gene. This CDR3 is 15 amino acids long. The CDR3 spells CASSELAGGSNEQFF. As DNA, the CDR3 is TGTGCCAGCAGTGAACTAGCGGGAGGCTCTAATGAGCAGTTCTTC.

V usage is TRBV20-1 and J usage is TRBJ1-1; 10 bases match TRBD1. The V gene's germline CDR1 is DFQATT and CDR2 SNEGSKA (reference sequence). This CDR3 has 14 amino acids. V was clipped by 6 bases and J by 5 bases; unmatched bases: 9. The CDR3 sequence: CSATRGQGTTEAFF. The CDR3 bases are TGCAGTGCCACCAGGGGACAGGGGACGACTGAAGCTTTCTTT.

CDR3 sequence reads: CASSGTGRDNSPLHF. CDR3 bases: TGTGCCAGCAGTGGGACAGGGCGCGATAATTCACCCCTCCACTTT. The chain uses TRBV6-1 and TRBJ1-6, with 8 bases identical to TRBD1. Germline loops: CDR1 MNHNS, CDR2 SASEGT. The CDR3 contains 15 residues. V was pared by 4 bases and J by 5 bases, with 4 bases of the junction left unmatched.

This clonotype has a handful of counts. The CDR3 spells CSALRTGWDEAFF. The CDR3 region has the DNA TGCAGTGCTTTAAGGACAGGGTGGGATGAAGCTTTCTTT. The J gene is TRBJ1-1, the V gene TRBV20-1; the match to TRBD1 covers 8 bases. The CDR3 is 13 residues long. The germline V gene has CDR1 DFQATT and CDR2 SNEGSKA (reference sequence). V lost 5 bases, J lost 7 bases, and 9 bases stayed unmatched.

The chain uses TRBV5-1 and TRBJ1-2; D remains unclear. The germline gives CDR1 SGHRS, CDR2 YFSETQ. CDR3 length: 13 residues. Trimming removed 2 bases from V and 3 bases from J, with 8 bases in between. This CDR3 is CASSFEGDYGYTF. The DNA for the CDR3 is TGCGCCAGCAGCTTCGAGGGTGACTATGGCTACACCTTC.

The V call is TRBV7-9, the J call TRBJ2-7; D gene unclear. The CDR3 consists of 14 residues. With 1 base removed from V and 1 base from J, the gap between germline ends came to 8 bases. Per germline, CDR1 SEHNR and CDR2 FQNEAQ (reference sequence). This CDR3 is CASSLDGRSYEQYF. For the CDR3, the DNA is TGTGCCAGCAGCTTAGATGGCAGATCCTACGAGCAGTACTTC.

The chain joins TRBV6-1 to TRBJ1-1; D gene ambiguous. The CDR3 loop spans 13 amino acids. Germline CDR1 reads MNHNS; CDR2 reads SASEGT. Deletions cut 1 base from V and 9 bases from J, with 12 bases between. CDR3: CASSEVGTDKAFF. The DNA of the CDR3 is TGTGCCAGCAGTGAAGTTGGTACAGATAAAGCTTTCTTT.

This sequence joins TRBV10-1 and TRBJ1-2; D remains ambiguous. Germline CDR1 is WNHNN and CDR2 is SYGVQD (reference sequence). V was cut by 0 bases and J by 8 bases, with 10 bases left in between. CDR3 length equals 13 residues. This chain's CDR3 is CASSESFPAGYTF. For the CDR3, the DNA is TGCGCCAGCAGTGAGTCGTTTCCGGCCGGCTACACCTTC.

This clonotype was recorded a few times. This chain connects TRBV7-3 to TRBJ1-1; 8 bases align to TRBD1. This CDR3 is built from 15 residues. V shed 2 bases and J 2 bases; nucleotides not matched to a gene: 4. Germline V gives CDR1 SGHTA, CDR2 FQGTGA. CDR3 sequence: CASSLLGQGNTEAFF. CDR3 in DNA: TGTGCCAGCAGCTTACTAGGACAGGGAAACACTGAAGCTTTCTTT. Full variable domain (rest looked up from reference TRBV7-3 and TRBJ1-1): GAGVSQTPSNKVTEKGKYVELRCDPISGHTALYWYRQSLGQGPEFLIYFQGTGAADDSGLPNDRFFAVRPEGSVSTLKIQRTERGDSAVYLCASSLLGQGNTEAFFGQGTRLTVV.

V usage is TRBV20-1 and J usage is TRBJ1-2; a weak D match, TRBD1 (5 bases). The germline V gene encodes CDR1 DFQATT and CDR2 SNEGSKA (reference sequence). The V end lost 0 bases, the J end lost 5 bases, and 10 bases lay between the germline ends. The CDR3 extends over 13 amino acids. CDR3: CSARDGGRYGYTF. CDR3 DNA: TGCAGTGCTAGAGATGGGGGGAGATATGGCTACACCTTC.

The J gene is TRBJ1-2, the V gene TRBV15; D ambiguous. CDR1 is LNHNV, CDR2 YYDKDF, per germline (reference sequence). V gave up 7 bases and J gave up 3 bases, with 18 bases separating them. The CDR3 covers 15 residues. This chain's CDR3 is CATKTKSPRDYGYTF. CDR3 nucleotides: TGTGCCACCAAGACCAAATCCCCTCGGGACTATGGCTACACCTTC.

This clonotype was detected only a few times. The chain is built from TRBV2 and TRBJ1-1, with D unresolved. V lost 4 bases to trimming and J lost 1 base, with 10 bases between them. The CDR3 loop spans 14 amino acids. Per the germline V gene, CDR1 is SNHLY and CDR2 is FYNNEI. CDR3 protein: CASSVGSRNTEAFF. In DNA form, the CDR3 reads TGTGCCAGCAGTGTTGGGAGTCGGAACACTGAAGCTTTCTTT.

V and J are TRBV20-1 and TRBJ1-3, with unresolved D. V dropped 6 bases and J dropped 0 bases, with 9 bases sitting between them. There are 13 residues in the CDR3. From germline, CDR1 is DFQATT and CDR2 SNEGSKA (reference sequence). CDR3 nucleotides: TGCAGTGCCCTTACAAGCTCTGGAAACACCATATATTTT. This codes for CSALTSSGNTIYF.